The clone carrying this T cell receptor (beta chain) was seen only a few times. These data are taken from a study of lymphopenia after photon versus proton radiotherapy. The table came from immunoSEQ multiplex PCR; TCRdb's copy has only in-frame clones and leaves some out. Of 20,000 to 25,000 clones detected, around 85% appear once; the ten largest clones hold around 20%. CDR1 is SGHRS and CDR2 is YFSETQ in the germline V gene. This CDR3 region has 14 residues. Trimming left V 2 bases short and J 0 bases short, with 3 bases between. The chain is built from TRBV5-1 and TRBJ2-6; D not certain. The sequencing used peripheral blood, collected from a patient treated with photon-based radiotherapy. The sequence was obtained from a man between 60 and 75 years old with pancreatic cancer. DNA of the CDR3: TGCGCCAGCAGCTTATACTCTGGGGCCAACGTCCTGACTTTC. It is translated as CASSLYSGANVLTF.